This record looks at one T cell receptor (beta chain) sequence and its context. Its antigen is not yet known. Nothing much larger sits one base from this clone, and base qualities are not available. The data are from a study of blood T cell repertoires in COVID-19 (dated by TCRdb to between 2020 and 2021). Context from the whole study: Samples covering the acute and convalescent phases of COVID-19 were provided by collaborators in the United States, Italy and Spain. HLA class I and class II types, where available, came from metadata supplied by the sample provider rather than from assay-based typing. Samples were obtained from the ongoing ImmuneRACE study (first 160 participants) and from 1,254 subjects provided by 6 global collaborators. Deeply sampled blood TCRbeta repertoires from subjects exposed to, actively infected with, or recovered from COVID-19 were included in the dataset. The sample metadata nearly always contained a de-identified subject ID, COVID-19 status, age in years and sex. The repertoires were released in a freely available public database intended as a resource for research on the immune response to SARS-CoV-2. The prospective study material was composed of cDNA or gDNA derived from T cells, B-cell-depleted T cells, or PBMCs.

What the work shows at the level of the full study, not this receptor alone: Clinical and demographic metadata were provided uncurated, with the amount varying by source and participant.

CDR1 and CDR2 are drawn from the germline V gene: SGHRS, YFSETQ. Counted from cysteine to phenylalanine, this CDR3 has 20 amino acids. Just the 60-base CDR3 DNA is kept, in frame starting at base 1. Trimming at the junction amounts to 2 bases on V and 0 bases on J, and the germline ends lie 25 bases apart. TCRbeta CDR3 regions were amplified from genomic DNA by means of the immunoSEQ Assay, a bias-controlled multiplex PCR. The paper's data handling went like this. The number of nucleated cells in each sample was estimated from the amplification of reference gene primers within the assay. To quantify the absolute abundance of each unique TCRbeta CDR3 rearrangement, sequence reads were collapsed and filtered. For each sample, productive Simpson clonality was calculated by taking the square root of Simpson's diversity index across productive rearrangements. TCRdb carries this immuneACCESS record with in-frame sequences only. Its versions omit some clonotypes, under half of them owing to an unresolved V gene in the studies checked, with the rest unexplained. The V and J calls and the clone size are those of that table, but D and trimming were determined from the DNA. This sample holds approximately 280,000 clones; 85% to 90% were observed only once. Clones ranked in the top ten supply roughly 5.1% of the sample.

Collaborating institutions collected whole blood in K2EDTA tubes following their own protocols. For TCRbeta analysis, collaborators shipped samples as frozen whole blood, isolated PBMCs, or DNA extracted from either of those sample types. The source of this sequence is a man aged 40-49 years with acute or convalescent COVID-19. The specimen sequenced was peripheral blood. The sequence is built from TRBV5-1 and TRBJ2-3, with the D gene uncertain. In nucleotides, the sequence is TGCGCCAGCAGCTTTTATACGCCCTCCGGGTTCTCACGTAGCACAGATACGCAGTATTTT. This yields the protein CASSFYTPSGFSRSTDTQYF.